These 16 T cell receptor beta chains were all obtained from the same sample, sequenced in a study of control samples from healthy donors and cancer patients. Clones were read by immunoSEQ multiplex PCR, and TCRdb kept only the in-frame ones, dropping some. Among 79,000 or so clones listed, about 89% were seen once. Sequenced: PBMCs. These receptors were collected from a woman aged 45-65 years with colorectal cancer.

The rearrangement joins TRBV4-3 to TRBJ1-2; D gene unclear. Germline V gene data show CDR1 as LGHNA and CDR2 as YSLEER. Trimming removed 0 bases at V and 1 base at J, with 18 bases between. The length of the CDR3 is 18 residues. The CDR3 protein is CASSQETDRAPLNYGYTF. CDR3 sequence (DNA): TGCGCCAGCAGCCAAGAAACTGATAGGGCGCCACTTAACTATGGCTACACCTTC.

A single count supports this clone. This chain joins TRBV13 and TRBJ1-1; TRBD1 aligns across 8 bases. Per the germline V gene, CDR1 is PRHDT and CDR2 is FYEKMQ (reference sequence). This CDR3 spans 16 amino acids. The junction had 12 bases not matched to a gene; V was cut back by 5 bases and J by 4 bases. Here the CDR3 reads CASSRGGQVGFTEAFF. CDR3 coding DNA: TGTGCCAGCAGCCGAGGGGGACAGGTCGGGTTCACTGAAGCTTTCTTT.

The chain links TRBV9 to TRBJ1-2; maybe TRBD1 (5 bases). Germline V lookup: CDR1 SGDLS, CDR2 YYNGEE. There are 15 residues in the CDR3. V was pared by 0 bases and J by 8 bases, with 17 bases between. CDR3 sequence: CASSVDGTASWGYTF. The CDR3 DNA sequence: TGTGCCAGCAGCGTAGACGGGACGGCGTCCTGGGGCTACACCTTC.

The chain recombines TRBV15 with TRBJ2-2; unclear D gene. Per germline, CDR1 LNHNV and CDR2 YYDKDF (reference sequence). The length of the CDR3 is 14 residues. With 11 bases removed from V and 2 bases from J, the gap between germline ends came to 15 bases. CDR3 region: CASRLGINTGELFF. As DNA, the CDR3 is TGTGCCTCCCGCCTGGGGATAAACACCGGGGAGCTGTTTTTT. Using reference TRBV15 and TRBJ2-2 for the parts outside the CDR3, the full variable domain is DAMVIQNPRYQVTQFGKPVTLSCSQTLNHNVMYWYQQKSSQAPKLLFHYYDKDFNNEADTPDNFQSRRPNTSFCFLDIRSPGLGDTAMYLCASRLGINTGELFFGEGSRLTVL.

This clone was found once. The chain combines TRBV19 with TRBJ2-5; 8 bases fit TRBD2. With V trimmed by 3 bases and J by 3 bases, 3 bases remained unmatched. The CDR3 is 14 residues long. Germline V gene data show CDR1 as LNHDA and CDR2 as SQIVND (reference sequence). The CDR3 coding sequence is TGTGCCAGTAGTATTTCACTAGCGGAAGAGACCCAGTACTTC. It codes for CASSISLAEETQYF.

This chain links TRBV5-1 with TRBJ2-3, with TRBD2 matching 13 bases. V trimming: 5 bases; J trimming: 6 bases; junction bases outside the gene matches: 9. CDR3 length: 16 residues. The germline V gene has CDR1 SGHRS and CDR2 YFSETQ. The CDR3 region has the DNA TGCGCCAGCAGGGCCGGACTAGCGGGGGCCGGGGATACGCAGTATTTT. Translation: CASRAGLAGAGDTQYF.

About this clone: A clone one base away is much larger, so this may be a read error. The CDR3 nucleotides read TGTGCCAGCAGTGGGACAGGGGATGAAAAACTGTTTTTT. Translation gives CASSGTGDEKLFF. The chain joins TRBV6-1 to TRBJ1-4, with TRBD1 matching 9 bases. The junction had 0 bases not matched to a gene; V was cut back by 4 bases and J by 6 bases. This CDR3 region has 13 residues. Germline lookup yields CDR1 MNHNS and CDR2 SASEGT.

The chain employs TRBV27 and TRBJ2-2; 7 nucleotides agree with TRBD1. Germline values: CDR1 MNHEY, CDR2 SMNVEV (reference sequence). The length of the CDR3 is 17 residues. The ends lost 4 bases at V and 6 bases at J; junction bases unmatched: 14. CDR3 bases: TGTGCCAGCAGTTCTATGAGGGGCGCAGGGGGACCCGGGGAGCTGTTTTTT. This sequence encodes CASSSMRGAGGPGELFF.

This chain links TRBV5-1 with TRBJ2-2; 12 bases match TRBD1. The CDR3 length is 16 residues. Germline V gives CDR1 SGHRS, CDR2 YFSETQ. J lost 7 bases, V lost 1 base, and 5 bases had no gene match. For the CDR3, the DNA is TGCGCCAGCAGCTTGATGGGACAGGGGGCTGGCGGGGAGCTGTTTTTT. Translation gives CASSLMGQGAGGELFF. The whole variable domain, filled in from reference TRBV5-1 and TRBJ2-2, reads KAGVTQTPRYLIKTRGQQVTLSCSPISGHRSVSWYQQTPGQGLQFLFEYFSETQRNKGNFPGRFSGRQFSNSRSEMNVSTLELGDSALYLCASSLMGQGAGGELFFGEGSRLTVL.

The chain is built from TRBV11-3 and TRBJ2-2, with 10 bases matching TRBD1. V trimming: 0 bases; J trimming: 4 bases; junction bases outside the gene matches: 5. This CDR3 has 17 residues. Germline CDR1 SGHNT, CDR2 YENEEA. CDR3 bases: TGTGCCAGCAGCTTAGAGACAGGGGGCCACTCCACCGGGGAGCTGTTTTTT. It is translated as CASSLETGGHSTGELFF. Variable domain in full (rest from reference TRBV11-3 and TRBJ2-2): EAGVVQSPRYKIIEKKQPVAFWCNPISGHNTLYWYLQNLGQGPELLIRYENEEAVDDSQLPKDRFSAERLKGVDSTLKIQPAELGDSAVYLCASSLETGGHSTGELFFGEGSRLTVL.

The chain couples TRBV6-4 to TRBJ2-3, with 9 bases matching TRBD2. CDR1 is MRHNA, CDR2 SNTAGT, per germline. J gave up 13 bases and V 2 bases, and 10 bases lay outside the gene matches. This CDR3 is built from 14 residues. This CDR3 is CASSDGSSGAPEYF. The CDR3 DNA sequence: TGTGCCAGCAGTGACGGGTCTAGCGGGGCCCCCGAGTATTTT.

This chain links TRBV2 with TRBJ2-5, with 8 bases lining up with TRBD2. Looked up from germline, CDR1 is SNHLY and CDR2 is FYNNEI. This CDR3 is built from 14 residues. V shed 4 bases and J 9 bases; nucleotides not matched to a gene: 10. CDR3: CASSVRDTGGAQYF. CDR3 in DNA: TGTGCCAGCAGTGTCCGGGACACCGGGGGGGCCCAGTACTTC.

The J gene is TRBJ1-3, the V gene TRBV11-1; D may be TRBD1 (5 bases). Germline lookup yields CDR1 SGHAT and CDR2 FQDESV (reference sequence). Trimming removed 8 bases from V and 0 bases from J, with 11 bases in between. The CDR3 runs to 14 residues. The CDR3 DNA reads TGTGCCAGCCGCCCCGACAGCTCTGGAAACACCATATATTTT. It is translated as CASRPDSSGNTIYF. Based on the CDR3 plus reference TRBV11-1 and TRBJ1-3, the full variable domain is EAEVAQSPRYKITEKSQAVAFWCDPISGHATLYWYRQILGQGPELLVQFQDESVVDDSQLPKDRFSAERLKGVDSTLKIQPAELGDSAMYLCASRPDSSGNTIYFGEGSWLTVV.

The rearrangement links TRBV14 to TRBJ2-6, with D unclear. The CDR3 is 14 residues long. Germline CDR1 and CDR2: SGHDN and FVKESK. V lost 2 bases and J lost 0, with 2 bases in between. CDR3 amino acids: CASSQSSGANVLTF. The CDR3 DNA follows: TGTGCCAGCAGCCAAAGCTCTGGGGCCAACGTCCTGACTTTC.

There are a few counts of this clone. CDR3 sequence (DNA): TGTGCCACCAGTGACCCCGGGACCCGAGGGGATACGCAGTATTTT. Translation gives CATSDPGTRGDTQYF. This chain uses TRBV24-1 with TRBJ2-3; D is tentatively TRBD1 or TRBD2 (5 bases each). Per the germline V gene, CDR1 is KGHDR and CDR2 is SFDVKD. CDR3 length: 15 residues. V lost 4 bases, J lost 6 bases, and 16 bases lay in between.

CDR3 nucleotides: TGTGCCAGCTCACTATCGTTCGGGGATACGCAGTATTTT. The encoded protein is CASSLSFGDTQYF. J is TRBJ2-3 and V is TRBV18, with no clear D. The CDR3 contains 13 residues. V dropped 4 bases and J dropped 6 bases, with 11 bases sitting between them. Germline-derived CDR1 and CDR2 are KGHSH and LQKENI.